The next 2 T cell receptor beta chains were all read from a single sample in a study of cytomegalovirus exposure and HLA in healthy donors. The PCR employed 60 Vbeta primers together with 13 Jbeta primers. TCRdb's table, derived via immunoSEQ multiplex PCR, lists solely in-frame clones and lacks some. The sample shows 150,000 to 200,000 clones, about 81% of them seen only once. The sequenced sample was PBMCs. All receptors come from a young woman in good health and CMV-seronegative.

This sequence joins TRBV5-1 and TRBJ2-2, with D hard to call. Trimming stripped 5 bases from V and 1 base from J, with 6 bases between. Germline lookup yields CDR1 SGHRS and CDR2 YFSETQ. The CDR3 runs to 13 residues. CDR3 protein: CASRAENTGELFF. CDR3 sequence (DNA): TGCGCCAGCAGGGCAGAGAACACCGGGGAGCTGTTTTTT.

The chain links TRBV7-9 to TRBJ1-2; D is perhaps TRBD1 (6 bases). The CDR3 extends over 16 amino acids. The V and J ends lost 3 bases and 1 base respectively, with 15 bases between them. Looked up from germline, CDR1 is SEHNR and CDR2 is FQNEAQ (reference sequence). CDR3 coding DNA: TGTGCCAGCAGCTTCTCCGACAGGCCCCTTAACTATGGCTACACCTTC. This sequence encodes CASSFSDRPLNYGYTF.